This T cell receptor beta chain was recorded in a study of shared clonotypes between healthy human individuals. Sequenced by immunoSEQ multiplex PCR; TCRdb stores in-frame clones only, minus some. The sample records around 1,000,000 clones, 70% to 85% being singletons. In germline, CDR1 is LNHDA, CDR2 SQIVND (reference sequence). Between the trimmed V and J ends, which lost 2 bases and 6 bases, there was a span of 16 bases. The CDR3 loop spans 15 amino acids. Sequencing input: memory CD4+ T cells from PBMCs. Specified subset: CD45RA-negative fraction. The rearrangement uses TRBV19 and TRBJ2-5, with D perhaps given as TRBD1 or TRBD2 (5 bases each). The TCR was taken from a man aged 18-30 years in good health. Some clones in this sample may be carry-over from other donors' samples. Here the CDR3 reads CASSIIGAEGKTQYF. DNA for the CDR3: TGTGCCAGTAGTATAATCGGGGCAGAGGGAAAGACCCAGTACTTC.